This paragraph reports one TCR beta chain. The sample is drawn from a study of cytomegalovirus exposure and HLA in healthy donors. 13 Jbeta primers and 60 Vbeta primers were used for the PCR. TCRdb keeps only in-frame clones here, not all; method: immunoSEQ multiplex PCR. This repertoire includes 130,000 or so clones. CDR3 length: 14 residues. Germline CDR1 SGHAT, CDR2 FQNNGV. Deletions cut 5 bases from V and 1 base from J, with 11 bases between. The V gene is TRBV11-2, the J gene TRBJ1-1; D call uncertain. Sequenced sample: PBMCs. This TCR was recovered from a woman aged 18-29 years in good health and CMV-seronegative. In nucleotides, the CDR3 is TGTGCCAGCAGCCGCCCTCCGGGGAACACTGAAGCTTTCTTT. It translates to CASSRPPGNTEAFF.